A single TCR beta chain is shown here with its context. Profiled with immunoSEQ multiplex PCR; TCRdb holds only in-frame clones, not every one. The data hold approximately 150,000 clones, with 65% to 85% observed a single time. Trimming took 3 bases from V and 7 from J, leaving 12 bases between them. This CDR3 comprises 12 residues. From germline, CDR1 is GTSNPN and CDR2 SVGIG (reference sequence). The record originates from a study of blood T cell repertoires in COVID-19. Sequencing input: peripheral blood. The chain carries TRBV30 and TRBJ1-1; D gene unclear. The clonotype comes from a man aged 65 to 85 with active or convalescent COVID-19. The CDR3 is CAWRFREDEAFF. The CDR3 region has the DNA TGTGCCTGGAGATTTCGGGAAGATGAAGCTTTCTTT.